This paragraph reports one T cell receptor (beta chain). In this sample, this clone turned up once. Its antigen specificity is not known. No clone much larger than this one lies a single base away; base qualities are absent. This sample was taken from a study of shared clonotypes between healthy human individuals (dated by TCRdb to 2020 to 2022). For the study in its entirety: The cohort included a few men and a couple of women between 18 and 49 years of age. Different laboratories and diverse techniques were used to prepare libraries and sequence TCR repertoires, to increase sequencing depth and limit assay-specific biases. For each donor, three plates each were used for CD4 naive and CD4 memory, two plates were used for CD8 naive, and one plate was used for CD8 memory. To estimate repertoire size and how much clonotype sharing occurs between individuals, the study deeply sequenced the blood TCR repertoires of 4 to 6 healthy adults. Between about 0.94 and 8.9 billion PBMCs per donor were obtained by leukapheresis. The investigation overall reported the following: Larger estimated clonotype richness was generally found for naive subsets than for memory subsets. The small number of donors limited the genetic and exposure-history diversity represented. Pairwise subsampling indicated that sequencing depth was expected to affect the degree of clonotype sharing among donors. Even with the large sequencing depth, rarefaction of the sorted-subset datasets indicated that sequencing was incomplete. Sampling was limited to blood, and TCR repertoires in tissue likely differ from TCR repertoires in blood. Sharing across four donors was observed for around 5% of naive CD4, about 3.2% of naive CD8, over 2% of memory CD4, and 0.4% of memory CD8 clonotypes. Compared with non-shared clonotypes, clonotypes shared by all four sorted-subset donors had higher generation probabilities.

Donors were healthy HIV-negative adults with no recently reported acute infections or vaccinations. Only Caucasian adults living in Nashville, Tennessee, USA were represented among the donors. CD4+ T cells were enriched by magnetic negative selection, after which naive cells were positively selected on CD45RA and the negative fraction was taken as the memory subset. Blood was obtained by leukapheresis, after which PBMCs were separated by Ficoll-Histopaque density gradient centrifugation and cryopreserved in liquid nitrogen vapor phase. Analytical flow cytometry was used to check the purity and quantity of each magnetically sorted T cell population. Genomic DNA was isolated from every sorted fraction and measured by UV absorbance on a Nanodrop 2000c. V gives up 4 bases and J gives up 8 bases, and the segment between their germline ends measures 15 bases. The CDR3 contains 14 residues, cysteine and phenylalanine counted. Solely the CDR3 DNA is kept, with 42 bases framed from the first base. CDR1 SGDLS and CDR2 YYNGEE were looked up in the germline V gene.

TCR CDR3 regions were amplified from genomic DNA by multiplex PCR using the deep immunoSEQ assay. For each cell subset, the extracted genomic DNA was distributed evenly across all wells of several immunoSEQ 96-well plates, and each plate served as one replicate. For sorted subsets, approximately 200 ng of genomic DNA, equivalent to 25,000 to 30,000 T cell genomes, went into each replicate PCR. Purified libraries were measured with a Qubit 3.0 fluorometer, size-checked on a Bioanalyzer 2100, and measured again with the KAPA Library Quantification kit. Every immunoSEQ 96-well plate was sequenced on a separate single-read 150-cycle Illumina NextSeq 550 flow cell. The authors processed their data as follows. The immunoSEQ output contained only junctional sequences without quality scores, so filtering could not match that applied to full-length reads. To assign V/J genes and CDR3, sequences were annotated against IMGT germline references using PyIR, a Python wrapper for IgBLAST v1.9. Reads were removed for weak V/J assignments (E-value above 1e-6), missing CDR3, stop codons, out-of-frame junctions, or ambiguous translated residues. A V3J clonotype was defined by an identical inferred V gene, J gene, and CDR3 amino acid sequence. Percentage overlap between repertoires was computed as shared unique clonotypes divided by the size of the smaller repertoire. Richness of each repertoire was evaluated using RTK rarefaction, the Chao1 estimator, and Recon v2.1 estimates of unobserved clonotypes. OLGA was used to compute generation probabilities for all TCRbeta clonotypes that the gDNA method yielded from four donors. Drawn from immuneACCESS, this table holds only the in-frame rearrangements with V and J called that TCRdb kept. Clones are partly lost; checked studies trace under half to an unresolved V gene and leave the rest unexplained. D and trimming come from the DNA, and the V and J calls and clone size come from that table. A total of under 850,000 clones appear in this sample, 72% of them only once. Under 2% of the sample rests with the top ten.

Material for sequencing was memory CD4+ T cells sorted from blood. This specimen's cell subset or site label, interpreted: CD45RA-negative fraction. The source of this sequence is a woman in her thirties in good health. Recombination connected TRBV9 to TRBJ1-4; possibly the D gene is TRBD1, per 6 matching bases. This receptor carries the CDR3 CASSPGQGKEKLFF. In nucleotide form, the sequence is TGTGCCAGCAGCCCGGGGCAGGGGAAAGAAAAACTGTTTTTT.